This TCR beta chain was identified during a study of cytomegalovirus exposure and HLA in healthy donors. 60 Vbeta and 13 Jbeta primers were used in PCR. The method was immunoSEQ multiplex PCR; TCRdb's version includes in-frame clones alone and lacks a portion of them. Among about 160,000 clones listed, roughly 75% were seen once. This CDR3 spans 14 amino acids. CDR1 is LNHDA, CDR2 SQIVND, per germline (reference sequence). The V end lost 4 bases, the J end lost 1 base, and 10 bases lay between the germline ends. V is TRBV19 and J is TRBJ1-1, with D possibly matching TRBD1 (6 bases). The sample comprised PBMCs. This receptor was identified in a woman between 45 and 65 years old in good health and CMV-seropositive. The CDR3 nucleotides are TGTGCCAGTAGTAGGAAACAGGGGAACACTGAAGCTTTCTTT. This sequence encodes CASSRKQGNTEAFF.